What follows describes a single T cell receptor beta chain. Per germline, CDR1 LNHDA and CDR2 SQIVND (reference sequence). Trimming took 5 bases from V and 3 from J, leaving 13 bases between them. The CDR3 consists of 14 residues. This record comes from a study of shared T cell receptors in the human thymus. Using immunoSEQ multiplex PCR, the repertoire was profiled, and TCRdb retains in-frame clones only, with some absent. Of hundreds of thousands of clones listed, 85% to 95% are singletons. The sequenced material came from thymocytes. V is TRBV19 and J is TRBJ1-2, with D possibly being TRBD1 (5 bases). This TCR was sampled from a human donor. The CDR3 region has the DNA TGTGCCAGTAGTTTGGTAGGGGACGACTATGGCTACACCTTC. The encoded protein is CASSLVGDDYGYTF.